This TCR beta chain was retrieved from a study of a mutant IDH1 vaccine in newly diagnosed glioma. The protocol was immunoSEQ multiplex PCR, while the TCRdb copy is restricted to in-frame clones and leaves out a portion. The sample gives 43,000 or so clones, about 88% of which show up once; 2% to 3% is in the top ten. Described time point: week 23, last vaccination. Every single dose of the vaccine, 300 ug of mutant IDH1 20-mer peptide, came with topical imiquimod. With respect to this clone: Its antigen remains unknown.

Germline CDR1 SNHLY, CDR2 FYNNEI. V lost 4 bases, J lost 4 bases, and 3 bases stayed unmatched. This CDR3 has 15 amino acids. Sequenced here: PBMCs, sampled from a glioma patient whose treatment included an IDH1 peptide vaccine. The sequence was obtained from a woman in her late teens or twenties with glioma. Some clones in this sample may be carry-over from other donors' samples. The gene calls are TRBV2 and TRBJ2-7; 14 nucleotides line up with TRBD2. In DNA, the CDR3 is TGTGCCAGCAGTGGCGGGACTAGCGGGAGTTACGAGCAGTACTTC. Translation: CASSGGTSGSYEQYF.